These 18 T cell receptor beta chains share one sample of origin, sequenced in a study of blood T cell dynamics during melanoma immunotherapy. As to time point: week 3, after first cycle of checkpoint inhibitor. TCRdb's copy holds only in-frame clones and misses some; the assay was immunoSEQ multiplex PCR. The repertoire holds 10,000 to 13,000 clones, with 87% as singletons. The sequencing here drew on blood, taken from a patient treated with checkpoint blockade. These receptors were collected from a human donor with melanoma.

There are a few counts of this clone. The chain carries TRBV6-5 and TRBJ2-2; D is perhaps TRBD2 (6 bases). This CDR3 comprises 16 residues. The germline gives CDR1 MNHEY, CDR2 SVGAGI. The V and J ends lost 0 bases and 5 bases respectively, with 13 bases between them. CDR3 sequence reads: CASSYSKAGRTGELFF. In nucleotides, the CDR3 is TGTGCCAGCAGTTACTCGAAAGCGGGTCGGACCGGGGAGCTGTTTTTT.

The chain uses TRBV6-1 and TRBJ2-5, with D possibly matching TRBD2 (5 bases). V lost 10 bases and J 4 bases, leaving 19 bases between the germline ends. CDR1 and CDR2 from the germline V gene are MNHNS and SASEGT. This CDR3 is 14 amino acids long. The CDR3 DNA follows: TGTGCCACAAATGGGAGACACAACGGAGAGACCCAGTACTTC. Its translation is CATNGRHNGETQYF.

J is TRBJ2-2 and V is TRBV11-2, with 9 bases fitting TRBD1. The junction had 6 bases not matched to a gene; V was cut back by 5 bases and J by 2 bases. CDR3 size: 16 residues. Germline CDR1 reads SGHAT; CDR2 reads FQNNGV. The CDR3 loop is CASSPGTGLNTGELFF. DNA for the CDR3: TGTGCCAGCAGCCCCGGGACAGGGCTCAACACCGGGGAGCTGTTTTTT.

The V and J genes are TRBV7-2 and TRBJ2-5; D may correspond to TRBD1 or TRBD2 (5 bases each). Trimming shortened V by 0 bases and J by 5 bases, and 13 bases separated the two germline ends. The CDR3 runs 15 residues. Per the germline V gene, CDR1 is SGHTA and CDR2 is FQGNSA. The CDR3 loop is CASSLAGQGAETQYF. The CDR3 DNA reads TGTGCCAGCAGCTTAGCCGGGCAGGGAGCCGAGACCCAGTACTTC.

This clone has just one count. V is TRBV5-1 and J is TRBJ1-5; 7 bases align to TRBD1. This CDR3 has 15 amino acids. J was trimmed by 4 bases and V by 4 bases; bases with no gene match: 8. CDR1 SGHRS and CDR2 YFSETQ come from the germline V gene. The CDR3: CASSATGEGNQPQHF. The CDR3 region has the DNA TGCGCCAGCAGCGCCACAGGGGAGGGGAATCAGCCCCAGCATTTT.

The rearrangement links TRBV14 to TRBJ2-3, with D tentatively TRBD2 (6 bases). CDR3 length equals 15 residues. Between the trimmed V and J ends, which lost 6 bases and 1 base, there was a span of 14 bases. Germline CDR1 is SGHDN and CDR2 is FVKESK. Here the CDR3 DNA reads TGTGCCAGCAGATACGGGACGGGGGGCACAGATACGCAGTATTTT. Translation gives CASRYGTGGTDTQYF.

The rearrangement uses TRBV7-2 and TRBJ1-6, with a weak D call TRBD1 (5 bases). Germline-derived CDR1 and CDR2 are SGHTA and FQGNSA. Trimming removed 5 bases at V and 9 bases at J, with 17 bases between. This CDR3 is built from 15 residues. CDR3 sequence (DNA): TGTGCCAGCAGCCCAACAGGAGTAGTAGGTTCACCCCTCCACTTT. Translating gives CASSPTGVVGSPLHF. The entire variable domain, with the rest obtained from reference TRBV7-2 and TRBJ1-6, is as follows: GAGVSQSPSNKVTEKGKDVELRCDPISGHTALYWYRQSLGQGLEFLIYFQGNSAPDKSGLPSDRFSAERTGGSVSTLTIQRTQQEDSAVYLCASSPTGVVGSPLHFGNGTRLTVT.

The genes are TRBV9 and TRBJ1-3; the D gene is possibly TRBD1 (6 bases). In germline, CDR1 is SGDLS, CDR2 YYNGEE. This CDR3 is 17 amino acids long. Trimming left V 3 bases short and J 0 bases short, with 16 bases between. CDR3 region: CASSAPSLDSSGNTIYF. The DNA of the CDR3 is TGTGCCAGCAGCGCCCCAAGCCTGGACAGCTCTGGAAACACCATATATTTT.

The chain employs TRBV19 and TRBJ1-5, with D possibly matching TRBD1 (6 bases). Germline values: CDR1 LNHDA, CDR2 SQIVND (reference sequence). The CDR3 sequence is 13 residues long. The V gene lost 5 bases and the J gene lost 3 bases, with 8 bases spanning the gap. CDR3 region: CASSDRYNQPQHF. CDR3 nucleotide sequence: TGTGCCAGTAGTGACAGGTACAATCAGCCCCAGCATTTT.

The V gene is TRBV6-5, the J gene TRBJ1-1; a weak D match, TRBD1 (5 bases). Germline-derived CDR1 and CDR2 are MNHEY and SVGAGI. The CDR3 has 12 residues. Trimming pared 6 bases from V and 11 bases from J, leaving 16 bases between. The CDR3 DNA reads as TGTGCCAGCAGCGACAGCCTTTTCTACGCTTTCTTT. Amino acid sequence: CASSDSLFYAFF.

The V call is TRBV11-2, the J call TRBJ2-1, with TRBD2 as a possible D gene (6 bases). CDR1 is SGHAT and CDR2 is FQNNGV in the germline V gene. Trimming left V 3 bases short and J 9 bases short, with 18 bases between. The CDR3 spans 15 residues. The chain's CDR3 is CASSFNPGARSEQFF. The CDR3 DNA reads as TGTGCCAGCAGCTTTAATCCGGGAGCACGTTCTGAGCAGTTCTTC.

The J gene is TRBJ1-2, the V gene TRBV5-4, with 11 bases lining up with TRBD1. Trimming removed 0 bases from V and 7 bases from J; junction bases left unmatched: 8. CDR1 and CDR2 (germline): SGHNT, YYREEE (reference sequence). CDR3 size: 16 residues. The CDR3 reads CASSLEDRGLSRGYTF. The CDR3 DNA sequence: TGTGCCAGCAGCTTGGAGGACAGGGGGCTTAGCCGTGGCTACACCTTC.

The V and J genes are TRBV18 and TRBJ2-7; D gene uncertain. CDR1 KGHSH and CDR2 LQKENI come from the germline V gene. This CDR3 contains 14 residues. Trimming removed 1 base at V and 3 bases at J, with 10 bases between. As DNA, the CDR3 is TGTGCCAGCTCACCACGCGCGGACGGCTACGAGCAGTACTTC. Residues: CASSPRADGYEQYF.

CDR3: CASSDPPGATSYEQYF. The CDR3 coding sequence is TGTGCCAGCAGTGACCCCCCGGGGGCCACCTCCTACGAGCAGTACTTC. The rearrangement uses TRBV25-1 and TRBJ2-7; D may be TRBD1 or TRBD2 (6 bases each). The germline gives CDR1 MGHDK, CDR2 SYGVNS. The CDR3 is 16 amino acids. V lost 3 bases to trimming and J lost 0 bases, with 15 bases between them.

This clone was counted between two and nine times. The chain uses TRBV4-1 and TRBJ2-2; 10 bases fit TRBD1. The CDR3 is 15 amino acids. V shed 1 base and J 6 bases; nucleotides not matched to a gene: 2. The germline gives CDR1 MGHRA, CDR2 YSYEKL. The CDR3 DNA follows: TGCGCCAGCAGCCAAGTAGGGACAGGGGCCGGGGAGCTGTTTTTT. Amino acids: CASSQVGTGAGELFF.

V gene TRBV5-5 combines with J gene TRBJ2-5, with 7 bases fitting TRBD2. V lost 0 bases, J lost 5 bases, and 4 bases stayed unmatched. CDR3 length equals 14 residues. The germline gives CDR1 SGHKS, CDR2 YYEKEE (reference sequence). CDR3 loop: CASSLAPGGETQYF. The CDR3 DNA reads as TGTGCCAGCAGCTTGGCGCCCGGGGGGGAGACCCAGTACTTC.

This clone was found a few times. The gene calls are TRBV18 and TRBJ2-7; 9 nucleotides align to TRBD1. Per germline, CDR1 KGHSH and CDR2 LQKENI. Unmatched junction bases numbered 2, after V lost 2 bases and J lost 3 bases. The CDR3 runs to 14 residues. In DNA form, the CDR3 reads TGTGCCAGCTCACCAGGGACAGGGTTCTACGAGCAGTACTTC. Its translation is CASSPGTGFYEQYF. Supplemented by reference TRBV18 and TRBJ2-7, the full variable domain reads NAGVMQNPRHLVRRRGQEARLRCSPMKGHSHVYWYRQLPEEGLKFMVYLQKENIIDESGMPKERFSAEFPKEGPSILRIQQVVRGDSAAYFCASSPGTGFYEQYFGPGTRLTVT.

The chain recombines TRBV6-6 with TRBJ1-5, with 9 bases identical to TRBD1. The germline V gene encodes CDR1 MNHNY and CDR2 SVGAGI (reference sequence). Unmatched junction bases numbered 6, after V lost 4 bases and J lost 8 bases. The CDR3 runs to 14 residues. The chain's CDR3 is CASSLGQGFEPQHF. The CDR3, as DNA: TGTGCCAGCAGTTTGGGACAGGGTTTCGAGCCCCAGCATTTT.